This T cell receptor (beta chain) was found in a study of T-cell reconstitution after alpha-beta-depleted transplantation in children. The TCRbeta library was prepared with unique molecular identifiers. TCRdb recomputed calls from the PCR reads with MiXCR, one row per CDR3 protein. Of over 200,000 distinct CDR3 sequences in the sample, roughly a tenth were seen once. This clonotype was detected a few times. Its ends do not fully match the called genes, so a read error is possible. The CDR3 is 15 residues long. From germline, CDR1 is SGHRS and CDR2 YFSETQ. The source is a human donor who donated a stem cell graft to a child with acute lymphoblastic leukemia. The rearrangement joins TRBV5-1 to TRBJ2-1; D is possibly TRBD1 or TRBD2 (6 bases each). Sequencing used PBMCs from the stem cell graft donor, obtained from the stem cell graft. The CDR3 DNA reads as TGCGCCAGCAGCTTGGCCGGAGTCGAGGGGGGCGCTAACCTCTTC. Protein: CASSLAGVEGGANLF.